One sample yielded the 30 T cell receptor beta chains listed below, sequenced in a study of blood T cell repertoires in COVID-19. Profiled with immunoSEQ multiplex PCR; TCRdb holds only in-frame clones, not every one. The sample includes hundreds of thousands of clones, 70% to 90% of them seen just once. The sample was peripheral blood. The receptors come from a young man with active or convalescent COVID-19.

The CDR3 sequence: CASSLQLSEAFF. The CDR3 coding sequence is TGTGCCAGCAGTTTACAACTAAGTGAAGCTTTCTTT. This sequence joins TRBV12-3 or TRBV12-4 and TRBJ1-1; D not resolved. The V end lost 2 bases, the J end lost 7 bases, and 8 bases lay between the germline ends. The CDR3 sequence is 12 residues long.

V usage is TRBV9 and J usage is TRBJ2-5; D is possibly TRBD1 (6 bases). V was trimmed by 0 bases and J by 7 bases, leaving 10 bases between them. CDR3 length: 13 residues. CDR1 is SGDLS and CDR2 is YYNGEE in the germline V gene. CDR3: CASSVGTVATQYF. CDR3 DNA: TGTGCCAGCAGCGTAGGGACAGTAGCGACCCAGTACTTC.

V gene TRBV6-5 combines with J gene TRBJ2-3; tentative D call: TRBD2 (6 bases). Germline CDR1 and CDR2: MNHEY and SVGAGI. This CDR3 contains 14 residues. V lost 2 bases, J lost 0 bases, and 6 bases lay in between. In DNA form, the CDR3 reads TGTGCCAGCAGTTACGGGGGGAGCACAGATACGCAGTATTTT. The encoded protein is CASSYGGSTDTQYF.

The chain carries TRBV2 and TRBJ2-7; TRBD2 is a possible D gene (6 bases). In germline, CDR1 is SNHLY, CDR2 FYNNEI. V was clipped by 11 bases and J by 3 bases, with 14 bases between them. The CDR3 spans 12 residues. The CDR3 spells CASRGVSYEQYF. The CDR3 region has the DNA TGTGCCTCCCGCGGGGTGAGCTACGAGCAGTACTTC.

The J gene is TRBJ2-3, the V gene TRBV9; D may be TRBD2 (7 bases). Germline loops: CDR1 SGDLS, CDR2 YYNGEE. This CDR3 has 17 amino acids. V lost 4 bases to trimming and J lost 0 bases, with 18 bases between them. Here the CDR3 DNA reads TGTGCCAGCAGCCCGAGTGGGGGGGCTCCTAGCACAGATACGCAGTATTTT. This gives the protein CASSPSGGAPSTDTQYF.

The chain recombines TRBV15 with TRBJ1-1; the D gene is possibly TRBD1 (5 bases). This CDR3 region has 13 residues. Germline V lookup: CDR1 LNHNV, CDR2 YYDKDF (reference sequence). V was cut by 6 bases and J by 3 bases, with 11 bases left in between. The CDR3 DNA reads TGTGCCACCAGTGTCAACAGGTACACTGAAGCTTTCTTT. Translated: CATSVNRYTEAFF.

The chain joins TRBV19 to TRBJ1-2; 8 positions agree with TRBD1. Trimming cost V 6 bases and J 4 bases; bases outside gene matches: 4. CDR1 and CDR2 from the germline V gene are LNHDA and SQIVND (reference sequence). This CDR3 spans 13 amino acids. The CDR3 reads CASSTGQGYGYTF. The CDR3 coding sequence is TGTGCCAGTAGCACTGGACAGGGCTATGGCTACACCTTC.

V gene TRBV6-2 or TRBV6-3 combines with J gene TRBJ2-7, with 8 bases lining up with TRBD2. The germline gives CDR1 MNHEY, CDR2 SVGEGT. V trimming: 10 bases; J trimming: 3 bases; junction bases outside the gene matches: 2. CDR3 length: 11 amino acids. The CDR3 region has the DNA TGTGCCATCAGCGGGAGCTACGAGCAGTACTTC. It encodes CAISGSYEQYF.

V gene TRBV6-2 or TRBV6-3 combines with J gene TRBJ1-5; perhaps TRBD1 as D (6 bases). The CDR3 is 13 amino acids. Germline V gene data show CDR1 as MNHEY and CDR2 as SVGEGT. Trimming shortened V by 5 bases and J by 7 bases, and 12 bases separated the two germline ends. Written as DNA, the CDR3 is TGTGCCAGCAGTCCAACAGGGCTACAGCCCCAGCATTTT. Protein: CASSPTGLQPQHF.

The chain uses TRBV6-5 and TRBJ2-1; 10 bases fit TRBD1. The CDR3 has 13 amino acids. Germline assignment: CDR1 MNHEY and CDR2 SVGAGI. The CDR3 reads CASEPGQGNEQFF. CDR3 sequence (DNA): TGTGCTTCCGAACCGGGACAGGGGAATGAGCAGTTCTTC.

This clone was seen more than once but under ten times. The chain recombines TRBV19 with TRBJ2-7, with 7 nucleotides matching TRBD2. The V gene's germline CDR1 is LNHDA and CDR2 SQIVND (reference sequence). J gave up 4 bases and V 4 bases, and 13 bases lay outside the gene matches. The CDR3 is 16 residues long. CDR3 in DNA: TGTGCCAGTAGTAAGGGAAGGGAGGGGTTGTTATACGAGCAGTACTTC. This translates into CASSKGREGLLYEQYF.

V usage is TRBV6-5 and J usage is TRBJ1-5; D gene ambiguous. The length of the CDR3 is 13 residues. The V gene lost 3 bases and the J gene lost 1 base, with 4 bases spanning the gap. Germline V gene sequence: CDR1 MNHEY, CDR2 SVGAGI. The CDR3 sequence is CASSYMSNQPQHF. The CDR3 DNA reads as TGTGCCAGCAGTTATATGAGCAATCAGCCCCAGCATTTT.

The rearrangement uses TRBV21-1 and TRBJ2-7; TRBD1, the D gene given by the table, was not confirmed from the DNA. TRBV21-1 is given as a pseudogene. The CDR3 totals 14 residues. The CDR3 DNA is TGTGCCAGCAGTGGACAGGGGGCGGGATACGAGCAGTACTTC. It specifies CASSGQGAGYEQYF.

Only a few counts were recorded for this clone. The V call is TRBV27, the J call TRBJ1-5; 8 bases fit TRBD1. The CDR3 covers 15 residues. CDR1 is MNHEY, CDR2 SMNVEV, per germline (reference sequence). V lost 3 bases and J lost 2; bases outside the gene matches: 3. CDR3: CASSFGQGGNQPQHF. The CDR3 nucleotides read TGTGCCAGCAGTTTCGGACAGGGTGGCAATCAGCCCCAGCATTTT.

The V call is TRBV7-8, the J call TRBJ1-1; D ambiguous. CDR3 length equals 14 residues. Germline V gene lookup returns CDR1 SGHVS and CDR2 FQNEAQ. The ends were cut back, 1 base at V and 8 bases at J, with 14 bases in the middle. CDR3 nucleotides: TGTGCCAGCAGCTTAGGGCGGTTTTCGAAAGAAGCTTTCTTT. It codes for CASSLGRFSKEAFF.

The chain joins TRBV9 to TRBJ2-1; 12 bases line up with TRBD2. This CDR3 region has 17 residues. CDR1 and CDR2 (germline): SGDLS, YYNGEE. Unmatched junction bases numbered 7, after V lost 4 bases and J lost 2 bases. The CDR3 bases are TGTGCCAGCAGCTTCCGGACTAGCGGGGAAACCTACAATGAGCAGTTCTTC. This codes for CASSFRTSGETYNEQFF. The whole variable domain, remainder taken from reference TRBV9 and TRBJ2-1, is DSGVTQTPKHLITATGQRVTLRCSPRSGDLSVYWYQQSLDQGLQFLIQYYNGEERAKGNILERFSAQQFPDLHSELNLSSLELGDSALYFCASSFRTSGETYNEQFFGPGTRLTVL.

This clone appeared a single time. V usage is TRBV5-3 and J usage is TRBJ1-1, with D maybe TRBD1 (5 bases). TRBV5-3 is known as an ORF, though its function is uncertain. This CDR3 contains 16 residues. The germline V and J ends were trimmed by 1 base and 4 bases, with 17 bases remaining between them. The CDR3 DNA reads TGTGCCAGAAGCTTGAGGGGCCAGGGCTTGGGCACTGAAGCTTTCTTT. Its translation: CARSLRGQGLGTEAFF.

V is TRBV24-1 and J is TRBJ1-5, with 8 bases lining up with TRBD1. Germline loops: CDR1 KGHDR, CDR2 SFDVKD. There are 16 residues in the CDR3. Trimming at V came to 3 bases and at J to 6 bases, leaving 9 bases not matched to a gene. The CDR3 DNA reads TGTGCCACCAGTGATCTCGCGGACAGGGTGGTTCAGCCCCAGCATTTT. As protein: CATSDLADRVVQPQHF.

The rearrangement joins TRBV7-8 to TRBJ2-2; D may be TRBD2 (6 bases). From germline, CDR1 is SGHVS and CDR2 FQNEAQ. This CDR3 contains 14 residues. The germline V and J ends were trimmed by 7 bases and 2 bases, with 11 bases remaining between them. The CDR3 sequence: CASIPGLNTGELFF. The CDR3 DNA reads TGTGCCAGCATCCCAGGACTAAACACCGGGGAGCTGTTTTTT.

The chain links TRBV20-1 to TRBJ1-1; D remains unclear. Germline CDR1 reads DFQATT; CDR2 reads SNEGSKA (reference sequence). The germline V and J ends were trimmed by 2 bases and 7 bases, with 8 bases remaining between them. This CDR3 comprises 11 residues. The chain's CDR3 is CSARRYSEAFF. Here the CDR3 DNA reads TGCAGTGCTAGAAGATACAGTGAAGCTTTCTTT.

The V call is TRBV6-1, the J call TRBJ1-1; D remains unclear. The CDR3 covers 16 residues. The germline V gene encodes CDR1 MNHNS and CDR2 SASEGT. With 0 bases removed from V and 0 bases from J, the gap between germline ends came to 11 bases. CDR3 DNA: TGTGCCAGCAGTGAAGCCGCGGAGTACATGAACACTGAAGCTTTCTTT. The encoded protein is CASSEAAEYMNTEAFF.

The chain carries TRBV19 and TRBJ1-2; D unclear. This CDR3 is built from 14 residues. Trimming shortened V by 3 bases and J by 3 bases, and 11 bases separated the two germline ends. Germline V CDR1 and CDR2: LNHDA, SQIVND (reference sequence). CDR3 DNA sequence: TGTGCCAGTAGTATGGGCCTCGCGTACTATGGCTACACCTTC. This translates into CASSMGLAYYGYTF.

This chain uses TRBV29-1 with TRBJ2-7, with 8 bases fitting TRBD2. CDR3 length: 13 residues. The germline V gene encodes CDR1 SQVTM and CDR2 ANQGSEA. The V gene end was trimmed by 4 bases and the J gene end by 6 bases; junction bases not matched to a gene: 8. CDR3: CSVGEAGAFEQYF. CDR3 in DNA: TGCAGCGTTGGAGAAGCGGGGGCATTCGAGCAGTACTTC.

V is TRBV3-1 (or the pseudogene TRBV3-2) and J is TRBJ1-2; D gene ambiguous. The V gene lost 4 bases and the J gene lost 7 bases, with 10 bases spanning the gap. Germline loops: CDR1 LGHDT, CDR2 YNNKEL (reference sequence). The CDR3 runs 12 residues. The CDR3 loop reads CASSPGTVGYTF. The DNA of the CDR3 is TGTGCCAGCAGCCCTGGAACAGTTGGCTACACCTTC.

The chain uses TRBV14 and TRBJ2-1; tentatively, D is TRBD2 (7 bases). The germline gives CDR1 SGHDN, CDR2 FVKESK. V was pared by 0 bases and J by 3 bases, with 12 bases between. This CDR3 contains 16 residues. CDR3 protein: CASSQDAGALYNEQFF. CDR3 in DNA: TGTGCCAGCAGCCAAGATGCGGGGGCTCTCTACAATGAGCAGTTCTTC.

CDR3 DNA: TGTGCCAGCAGTACCCCTGAGGGGACCCAGTACTTC. It yields the protein CASSTPEGTQYF. The chain uses TRBV27 and TRBJ2-5; D may be TRBD2 (5 bases). CDR1 MNHEY and CDR2 SMNVEV come from the germline V gene (reference sequence). V was trimmed by 5 bases and J by 7 bases, leaving 11 bases between them. The CDR3 is 12 amino acids.

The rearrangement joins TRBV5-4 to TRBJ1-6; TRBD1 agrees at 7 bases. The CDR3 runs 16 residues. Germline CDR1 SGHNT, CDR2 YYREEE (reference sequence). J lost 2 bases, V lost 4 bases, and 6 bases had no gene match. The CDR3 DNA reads TGTGCCAGCAGCGCCACAGGGGACCCCTATAATTCACCCCTCCACTTT. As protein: CASSATGDPYNSPLHF. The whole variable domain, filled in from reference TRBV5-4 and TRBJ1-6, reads ETGVTQSPTHLIKTRGQQVTLRCSSQSGHNTVSWYQQALGQGPQFIFQYYREEENGRGNFPPRFSGLQFPNYSSELNVNALELDDSALYLCASSATGDPYNSPLHFGNGTRLTVT.

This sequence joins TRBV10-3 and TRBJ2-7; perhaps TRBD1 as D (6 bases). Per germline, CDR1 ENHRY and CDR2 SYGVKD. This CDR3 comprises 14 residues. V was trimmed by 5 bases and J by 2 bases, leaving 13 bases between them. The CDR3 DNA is TGTGCCATCAGTACAGGGACGGGAACCTACGAGCAGTACTTC. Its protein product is CAISTGTGTYEQYF.

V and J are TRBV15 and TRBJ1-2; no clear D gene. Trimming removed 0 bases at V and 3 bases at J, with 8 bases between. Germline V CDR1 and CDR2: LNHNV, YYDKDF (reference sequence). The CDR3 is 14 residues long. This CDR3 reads CATSRDSSYYGYTF. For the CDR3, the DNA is TGTGCCACCAGCAGAGACAGTTCGTACTATGGCTACACCTTC.

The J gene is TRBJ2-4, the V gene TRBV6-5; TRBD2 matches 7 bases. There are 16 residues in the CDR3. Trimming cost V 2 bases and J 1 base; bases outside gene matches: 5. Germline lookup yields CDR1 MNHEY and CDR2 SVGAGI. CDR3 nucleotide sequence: TGTGCCAGCAGTTACGACGGGGGGATGGCCAAAAACATTCAGTACTTC. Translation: CASSYDGGMAKNIQYF.